The sequence of this T cell receptor (beta chain) was determined in a study of regulatory T cells in long-lasting Graves disease. Regarding the study as a whole: Those with persistent disease had in common more public clonotypes (2,741) than new patients (about 970). Small sample size may have lowered accuracy.

The CDR3 runs 14 residues. Germline CDR1 and CDR2: MDHEN and SYDVKM. The V and J ends lost 7 bases and 4 bases respectively, with 16 bases between them. Stated time point: newly diagnosed GD, antithyroid drugs for less than 3 months. PBMCs were the source of the RNA used for TCR sequencing. Arm-PCR of CDR3 regions and iRepertoire HTBI primers were the basis on which TCR beta libraries were built. TCRdb reprocessed the multiplex PCR reads with MiXCR, giving one entry per CDR3 protein. The data show roughly 320,000 distinct CDR3 sequences, approximately 16% seen once. This clonotype has at least ten counts. What it binds is not known. The data were also submitted as part of a second study, on T cells in Graves' hyperthyroidism and ophthalmopathy. That publication notes: Blood held most thyroid clonotypes expanded above 0.001 frequency.

Sequencing used peripheral blood mononuclear cells (PBMCs), obtained at new diagnosis, from a patient treated with antithyroid drugs. V usage is TRBV28 and J usage is TRBJ1-1, with D perhaps TRBD1 (6 bases). This clonotype was sampled from a man aged 35 to 55 with Graves disease. CDR3 region: CASKTGQPFTEAFF. The CDR3 region has the DNA TGTGCCAGCAAAACCGGACAGCCCTTCACTGAAGCTTTCTTT.